The 31 T cell receptor beta chains given below trace back to one sample, sequenced in a study of blood T cell repertoires in COVID-19. Assay used: immunoSEQ multiplex PCR; TCRdb lists only in-frame clones, some missing. This sample has around 67,000 clones, with over 65% found just once. The sequenced material came from peripheral blood. Every receptor here comes from a woman in her seventies with acute or convalescent COVID-19.

The chain has TRBV11-1 and TRBJ2-4, with a tentative D call TRBD1 (6 bases). Per germline, CDR1 SGHAT and CDR2 FQDESV (reference sequence). Deletions cut 3 bases from V and 9 bases from J, with 15 bases between. This CDR3 comprises 14 residues. CDR3 region: CASSLGQPAGIQYF. CDR3 bases: TGTGCCAGCAGCTTGGGACAACCGGCCGGCATTCAGTACTTC.

V and J are TRBV19 and TRBJ1-2; 7 positions match TRBD1. This CDR3 region has 13 residues. CDR1 and CDR2 from the germline V gene are LNHDA and SQIVND (reference sequence). V dropped 3 bases and J dropped 7; count of bases not matched to a gene: 5. The CDR3: CASSIGQESGYTF. In DNA, the CDR3 is TGTGCCAGTAGTATCGGACAGGAAAGTGGCTACACCTTC.

This clone was seen repeatedly, ten times or more. The chain employs TRBV9 and TRBJ2-7, with TRBD1 matching over 10 bases. Germline V gene data show CDR1 as SGDLS and CDR2 as YYNGEE. The CDR3 runs 17 residues. With 3 bases clipped from V and 0 bases from J, the junction kept 9 bases outside the gene matches. The CDR3 loop reads CASSGGDRGPPSYEQYF. The CDR3 nucleotides read TGTGCCAGCAGCGGGGGGGACAGGGGTCCCCCCTCCTACGAGCAGTACTTC.

This rearrangement joins TRBV19 to TRBJ2-6; possible D gene TRBD2, 5 bases. CDR1 and CDR2 (germline): LNHDA, SQIVND (reference sequence). Trimming left V 1 base short and J 2 bases short, with 9 bases between. The CDR3 is 16 residues long. CDR3 sequence reads: CASSIGRATGANVLTF. CDR3 in DNA: TGTGCCAGTAGTATAGGGCGGGCGACTGGGGCCAACGTCCTGACTTTC.

The gene calls are TRBV6-8 and TRBJ1-3, with 9 bases fitting TRBD1. The CDR3 length is 16 residues. Germline CDR1 is MNHGY and CDR2 is SAAAGT. Germline trimming cut 0 bases from V and 2 bases from J; bases unmatched to any gene: 2. The CDR3 DNA reads as TGTGCCAGCAGTTACTCAGGACAGGGGACTGGAAACACCATATATTTT. Translation: CASSYSGQGTGNTIYF.

V gene TRBV4-2 combines with J gene TRBJ2-1; 10 bases map to TRBD2. With 4 bases clipped from V and 3 bases from J, the junction kept 9 bases outside the gene matches. This CDR3 is 17 amino acids long. The germline gives CDR1 LGHNA, CDR2 YNFKEQ. The CDR3 reads CASSRTTGTSDYNEQFF. In DNA, the CDR3 is TGTGCCAGCAGCCGTACAACCGGGACTAGCGACTACAATGAGCAGTTCTTC.

This clone came up once. The rearrangement uses TRBV11-3 and TRBJ1-1; D remains ambiguous. Trimming took 4 bases from V and 5 from J, leaving 11 bases between them. This CDR3 contains 13 residues. Looked up from germline, CDR1 is SGHNT and CDR2 is YENEEA. Here the CDR3 DNA reads TGTGCCAGCAGCTCTACCTGGAGGACTGAAGCTTTCTTT. Its protein is CASSSTWRTEAFF.

This clone has just a few counts. The chain joins TRBV11-2 to TRBJ1-6; TRBD1 matches at 10 bases. Germline V CDR1 and CDR2: SGHAT, FQNNGV. V was clipped by 3 bases and J by 7 bases; unmatched bases: 3. The CDR3 spans 15 residues. The CDR3 nucleotides are TGTGCCAGCAGCTTGACAGGGGGCGAGAATTCACCCCTCCACTTT. This gives the protein CASSLTGGENSPLHF.

The chain links TRBV29-1 to TRBJ2-1; 7 bases agree with TRBD2. This CDR3 region has 14 residues. V dropped 6 bases and J dropped 9; count of bases not matched to a gene: 14. Germline V CDR1 and CDR2: SQVTM, ANQGSEA. The CDR3, as DNA: TGCAGCGTCCTCCCTGCGGGGGTTTCGACTGAGCAGTTCTTC. This encodes CSVLPAGVSTEQFF.

J is TRBJ2-5 and V is TRBV9, with a possible D match to TRBD2 (5 bases). V dropped 2 bases and J dropped 6 bases, with 20 bases sitting between them. CDR1 and CDR2 from the germline V gene are SGDLS and YYNGEE. The length of the CDR3 is 16 residues. CDR3 region: CASSVDPLGTLKTQYF. CDR3 DNA: TGTGCCAGCAGCGTCGATCCACTAGGCACCCTGAAGACCCAGTACTTC.

This chain links TRBV18 with TRBJ1-1; TRBD1 aligns across 7 bases. The CDR3 sequence is 13 residues long. CDR1 KGHSH and CDR2 LQKENI come from the germline V gene. V was pared by 1 base and J by 6 bases, with 2 bases of the junction left unmatched. CDR3 sequence (DNA): TGTGCCAGCTCACCACTTACAGGGGCTGAAGCTTTCTTT. Translated: CASSPLTGAEAFF.

The rearrangement links TRBV3-1 (or the pseudogene TRBV3-2) to TRBJ2-1; weak D call: TRBD1 (6 bases). The CDR3 is 15 residues long. Per the germline V gene, CDR1 is LGHDT and CDR2 is YNNKEL (reference sequence). Trimming removed 5 bases from V and 1 base from J, with 12 bases in between. The CDR3 is CASSSTGLSYNEQFF. DNA of the CDR3: TGTGCCAGCAGCTCAACAGGGTTATCCTACAATGAGCAGTTCTTC.

This clone has only a few counts. This rearrangement joins TRBV5-4 to TRBJ1-1; 9 bases are a match to TRBD1. The CDR3 covers 12 residues. Germline-derived CDR1 and CDR2 are SGHNT and YYREEE (reference sequence). J lost 10 bases, V lost 0 bases, and 1 base had no gene match. CDR3 protein: CASSLDRGRAFF. In DNA form, the CDR3 reads TGTGCCAGCAGCTTGGACAGGGGGCGAGCTTTCTTT. Based on the CDR3 plus reference TRBV5-4 and TRBJ1-1, the full variable domain is ETGVTQSPTHLIKTRGQQVTLRCSSQSGHNTVSWYQQALGQGPQFIFQYYREEENGRGNFPPRFSGLQFPNYSSELNVNALELDDSALYLCASSLDRGRAFFGQGTRLTVV.

V gene TRBV28 combines with J gene TRBJ1-2, with D possibly being TRBD1 (6 bases). The CDR3 runs 14 residues. V lost 5 bases, J lost 2 bases, and 12 bases lay in between. The germline V gene encodes CDR1 MDHEN and CDR2 SYDVKM. The DNA of the CDR3 is TGTGCCAGCAGTGGCAACAGGGAGAACTATGGCTACACCTTC. Encoded protein: CASSGNRENYGYTF.

This rearrangement joins TRBV5-6 to TRBJ1-5; 7 bases line up with TRBD1. The CDR3 extends over 17 amino acids. The germline V gene has CDR1 SGHDT and CDR2 YYEEEE. Trimming cost V 0 bases and J 3 bases; bases outside gene matches: 9. CDR3 coding DNA: TGTGCCAGCAGCTTGGGAGGGACAGCCCGCAACAATCAGCCCCAGCATTTT. Translating gives CASSLGGTARNNQPQHF.

This clone was observed a few times. The J gene is TRBJ2-2, the V gene TRBV5-1; tentative D call: TRBD2 (7 bases). Germline-derived CDR1 and CDR2 are SGHRS and YFSETQ. V lost 4 bases and J lost 5, with 18 bases in between. CDR3 size: 16 residues. CDR3 nucleotide sequence: TGCGCCAGCAGCGAGGGCGGGGGCGTCGGGACCGGGGAGCTGTTTTTT. Its protein is CASSEGGGVGTGELFF.

The V gene is TRBV18, the J gene TRBJ2-7, with D maybe TRBD1 (5 bases). V was clipped by 2 bases and J by 6 bases, with 8 bases between them. The germline V gene encodes CDR1 KGHSH and CDR2 LQKENI. The CDR3 consists of 12 residues. The CDR3 here is CASSPKGREQYF. CDR3 bases: TGTGCCAGCTCACCAAAGGGGCGCGAGCAGTACTTC.

The chain's CDR3 is CASSLAGRLGARSTGELFF. DNA of the CDR3: TGCGCCAGCAGCTTGGCCGGAAGATTGGGAGCTAGAAGCACCGGGGAGCTGTTTTTT. The chain carries TRBV5-1 and TRBJ2-2; possibly TRBD2 for D (5 bases). V shed 0 bases and J shed 4 bases, with 22 bases lying between them. Germline V gives CDR1 SGHRS, CDR2 YFSETQ. CDR3 length equals 19 residues.

This sequence joins TRBV5-5 and TRBJ1-2; possibly TRBD1 for D (6 bases). The CDR3 runs to 12 residues. V was clipped by 7 bases and J by 5 bases, with 12 bases between them. Germline V gives CDR1 SGHKS, CDR2 YYEKEE (reference sequence). CDR3 nucleotide sequence: TGTGCCAGCCGACAGGACACTTATGGCTACACCTTC. As protein: CASRQDTYGYTF.

The chain carries TRBV6-1 and TRBJ1-1; D gene ambiguous. The CDR3 extends over 11 amino acids. From germline, CDR1 is MNHNS and CDR2 SASEGT. Deletions cut 1 base from V and 9 bases from J, with 6 bases between. The CDR3 DNA reads as TGTGCCAGCAGTGAAGTCAGGAAAGCTTTCTTT. This sequence encodes CASSEVRKAFF.

The J gene is TRBJ1-1, the V gene TRBV5-1, with 8 bases matching TRBD1. Germline-derived CDR1 and CDR2 are SGHRS and YFSETQ. The V and J ends lost 3 bases and 4 bases, in that order; junction bases with no gene match: 2. CDR3 length: 13 amino acids. As DNA, the CDR3 is TGCGCCAGCAGCTCAACAGGGGGCACTGAAGCTTTCTTT. Encoded protein: CASSSTGGTEAFF.

The chain uses TRBV5-1 and TRBJ2-3, with TRBD2 as a possible D gene (5 bases). Germline assignment: CDR1 SGHRS and CDR2 YFSETQ. The V end lost 2 bases, the J end lost 1 base, and 17 bases lay between the germline ends. The CDR3 spans 17 residues. This chain's CDR3 is CASSFSTSGVGTDTQYF. The CDR3 coding sequence is TGCGCCAGCAGCTTCAGTACGAGCGGCGTAGGCACAGATACGCAGTATTTT.

Only a few counts were recorded for this clone. V and J are TRBV19 and TRBJ2-6, with TRBD1 matching over 10 bases. Per germline, CDR1 LNHDA and CDR2 SQIVND (reference sequence). The junction had 6 bases not matched to a gene; V was cut back by 6 bases and J by 1 base. The CDR3 runs 17 residues. The CDR3 protein is CASRPDRGTSGANVLTF. The CDR3, as DNA: TGTGCCAGTAGGCCGGACAGGGGGACGTCTGGGGCCAACGTCCTGACTTTC.

The chain combines TRBV27 with TRBJ1-1; possible D gene TRBD1, 6 bases. The V gene lost 3 bases and the J gene lost 11 bases, with 19 bases spanning the gap. The CDR3 has 14 amino acids. The V gene's germline CDR1 is MNHEY and CDR2 SMNVEV (reference sequence). The CDR3 sequence: CASSFQDSGQEAFF. The CDR3 DNA reads TGTGCCAGCAGTTTTCAGGACAGTGGCCAGGAGGCTTTCTTT.

The chain is built from TRBV5-5 and TRBJ2-3, with D unresolved. There are 13 residues in the CDR3. The germline V gene encodes CDR1 SGHKS and CDR2 YYEKEE (reference sequence). V lost 2 bases, J lost 4 bases, and 8 bases lay in between. CDR3 in amino acids: CASSFQVADTQYF. The CDR3 DNA follows: TGTGCCAGCAGCTTCCAGGTGGCAGATACGCAGTATTTT.

The chain combines TRBV5-6 with TRBJ2-5; a weak D match, TRBD1 (6 bases). V lost 2 bases to trimming and J lost 6 bases, with 14 bases between them. CDR1 is SGHDT, CDR2 YYEEEE, per germline. The CDR3 spans 14 residues. The CDR3 is CASSLGTIWKTQYF. The CDR3 bases are TGTGCCAGCAGCTTAGGGACAATTTGGAAGACCCAGTACTTC.

This clone has just a few counts. This rearrangement joins TRBV9 to TRBJ2-1; possibly TRBD2 for D (5 bases). Between the trimmed V and J ends, which lost 4 bases and 6 bases, there was a span of 14 bases. CDR1 SGDLS and CDR2 YYNGEE come from the germline V gene. CDR3 length equals 14 residues. Here the CDR3 reads CASSPYPSPNEQFF. DNA for the CDR3: TGTGCCAGCAGCCCCTACCCTAGCCCCAATGAGCAGTTCTTC.

This chain links TRBV7-6 with TRBJ2-5; maybe TRBD2 (6 bases). The CDR3 covers 15 residues. Germline V gene lookup returns CDR1 SGHVS and CDR2 FNYEAQ. The V end was cut by 4 bases, the J end by 5 bases, with 17 bases between. CDR3 DNA sequence: TGTGCCAGCAGCTCCTTACCGGGACTCGGGGAGACCCAGTACTTC. This gives the protein CASSSLPGLGETQYF.

CDR3 amino acids: CASSPPARGGEKLFF. The CDR3 DNA sequence: TGTGCCAGCAGCCCTCCGGCACGAGGCGGTGAAAAACTGTTTTTT. The chain uses TRBV4-2 and TRBJ1-4; unclear D gene. This CDR3 is 15 amino acids long. With 4 bases removed from V and 7 bases from J, the gap between germline ends came to 16 bases. Germline CDR1 is LGHNA and CDR2 is YNFKEQ.

The chain combines TRBV15 with TRBJ1-1; tentatively, D is TRBD1 (6 bases). The ends were cut back, 8 bases at V and 4 bases at J, with 14 bases in the middle. The CDR3 runs to 13 residues. Germline CDR1 LNHNV, CDR2 YYDKDF (reference sequence). CDR3 amino acids: CATDQGMGTEAFF. DNA of the CDR3: TGTGCCACCGATCAGGGGATGGGCACTGAAGCTTTCTTT.

Only a few counts were recorded for this clone. The J gene is TRBJ2-7, the V gene TRBV5-4; D not certain. The germline V gene encodes CDR1 SGHNT and CDR2 YYREEE (reference sequence). The CDR3 sequence is 14 residues long. The V gene lost 1 base and the J gene lost 1 base, with 9 bases spanning the gap. The CDR3 reads CASSLQTVSYEQYF. The CDR3 DNA reads TGTGCCAGCAGCTTGCAAACAGTTTCCTACGAGCAGTACTTC.